Below, 24 T cell receptor beta chains from the same sample are listed, as sequenced in a study of shared clonotypes between healthy human individuals. Sequencing was performed with immunoSEQ multiplex PCR; in TCRdb, only in-frame clones are kept and a portion is missing. The repertoire holds over a million clones, about 98.5% seen once, with about 0.4% in the top ten. What was sequenced was naive CD4+ T cells sorted from blood. As to subset: CD45RA+ positively selected. These receptors came from a man younger than 40 in good health.

As concerns this clone: One end of the junction is discordant with germline, which a read error may explain. The chain uses TRBV7-7 and TRBJ2-7; a weak D match, TRBD1 (6 bases). Per germline, CDR1 SSHAT and CDR2 FNYEAQ (reference sequence). CDR3 length equals 13 residues. The CDR3 spells CASSLGAGAEQYF. In nucleotides, the CDR3 is TGTGCTAGCAGCTTAGGGGCAGGGGCCGAGCAGTACTTC. Filled out from reference TRBV7-7 and TRBJ2-7, the complete variable domain reads GAGVSQSPRYKVTKRGQDVTLRCDPISSHATLYWYQQALGQGPEFLTYFNYEAQPDKSGLPSDRFSAERPEGSISTLTIQRTEQRDSAMYRCASSLGAGAEQYFGPGTRLTVT.

The gene calls are TRBV18 and TRBJ1-4; no firm D call. Germline loops: CDR1 KGHSH, CDR2 LQKENI. Trimming shortened V by 2 bases and J by 3 bases, and 10 bases separated the two germline ends. The CDR3 totals 15 residues. The CDR3 sequence is CASSPSNRPNEKLFF. The CDR3 DNA reads as TGTGCCAGCTCACCAAGCAACAGACCTAATGAAAAACTGTTTTTT.

V usage is TRBV15 and J usage is TRBJ1-1; a weak D match, TRBD1 (5 bases). Per the germline V gene, CDR1 is LNHNV and CDR2 is YYDKDF (reference sequence). The CDR3 has 17 residues. The ends were cut back, 0 bases at V and 10 bases at J, with 24 bases in the middle. The CDR3 nucleotides read TGTGCCACCAGCAGAGATACGGGGGTCTGGGGGGTGTTGGCAGCTTTCTTT. Protein: CATSRDTGVWGVLAAFF.

CDR3 DNA sequence: TGTGCCAGCAGCTTGGAACAGCATAGCAATCAGCCCCAGCATTTT. This sequence encodes CASSLEQHSNQPQHF. The chain recombines TRBV5-5 with TRBJ1-5; no reliable D call. Looked up from germline, CDR1 is SGHKS and CDR2 is YYEKEE (reference sequence). Trimming took 0 bases from V and 0 from J, leaving 7 bases between them. CDR3 length: 15 amino acids.

This clone is a singleton in its sample. V usage is TRBV6-1 and J usage is TRBJ2-5, with 8 positions matching TRBD1. Per germline, CDR1 MNHNS and CDR2 SASEGT. V was pared by 3 bases and J by 4 bases, with 7 bases of the junction left unmatched. The CDR3 is 15 residues long. The CDR3 sequence is CASSDAGQGRETQYF. As DNA, the CDR3 is TGTGCCAGCAGTGATGCTGGACAGGGAAGAGAGACCCAGTACTTC.

The rearrangement uses TRBV5-6 and TRBJ2-7, with 7 bases identical to TRBD1. Germline assignment: CDR1 SGHDT and CDR2 YYEEEE. Germline trimming cut 0 bases from V and 0 bases from J; bases unmatched to any gene: 3. The CDR3 consists of 15 residues. The CDR3 region has the DNA TGTGCCAGCAGCTTGGAGGGGGCCAGCTCCTACGAGCAGTACTTC. Translating it yields CASSLEGASSYEQYF.

V gene TRBV11-2 combines with J gene TRBJ1-2; 9 bases fit TRBD1. The trim removed 11 bases at V and 11 bases at J, leaving 18 bases unmatched. There are 14 residues in the CDR3. Germline CDR1 reads SGHAT; CDR2 reads FQNNGV. The CDR3 protein is CAPYPAGTGIGYTF. The CDR3 bases are TGTGCCCCATACCCTGCCGGGACAGGGATTGGGTACACCTTC.

The CDR3 nucleotides read TGCGCCAGCAGCCCTACAGGGTTTATCGGCAATGAGCAGTTCTTC. It is translated as CASSPTGFIGNEQFF. The chain carries TRBV10-1 and TRBJ2-1; tentative D call: TRBD1 (6 bases). Germline loops: CDR1 WNHNN, CDR2 SYGVQD (reference sequence). The CDR3 is made up of 15 amino acids. The V end lost 6 bases, the J end lost 6 bases, and 18 bases lay between the germline ends.

V usage is TRBV7-3 and J usage is TRBJ2-7, with a possible D match to TRBD1 (7 bases). V was cut by 5 bases and J by 3 bases, with 23 bases left in between. This CDR3 is 17 amino acids long. CDR1 is SGHTA, CDR2 FQGTGA, per germline. CDR3 sequence: CASSTQGDAGSSYEQYF. The CDR3 nucleotides read TGTGCCAGCAGCACGCAGGGGGACGCGGGATCAAGCTACGAGCAGTACTTC.

With regard to this clone: One junction end does not reproduce the germline sequence, and a read error may be involved. The V call is TRBV6-5, the J call TRBJ1-5; D unresolved. Germline V gene sequence: CDR1 MNHEY, CDR2 SVGAGI. This CDR3 is 15 amino acids long. The CDR3 protein is CASSYPDTSNQPQHF. CDR3 coding DNA: TGTGCCAGTAGTTACCCGGATACAAGCAATCAGCCCCAGCATTTT.

The chain joins TRBV5-5 to TRBJ2-2; tentatively, D is TRBD1 (6 bases). Germline loops: CDR1 SGHKS, CDR2 YYEKEE (reference sequence). The CDR3 is 15 amino acids. V was shortened by 1 base and J by 2 bases, with 9 bases between the two germline ends. The CDR3 DNA sequence: TGTGCCAGCAGCTTGACAGGGAAAAACACCGGGGAGCTGTTTTTT. Translating gives CASSLTGKNTGELFF.

Comment on this clone: The likely explanation is a read error, given a far larger clone one base away. This rearrangement joins TRBV6-5 to TRBJ2-7; D not certain. Germline V gene data show CDR1 as MNHEY and CDR2 as SVGAGI. This CDR3 is built from 12 residues. Trimming shortened V by 4 bases and J by 0 bases, and 4 bases separated the two germline ends. The CDR3 DNA reads as TGTGCCAGCAGTTCCGTCTCCTACGAGCAGTACTTC. Translated, it gives CASSSVSYEQYF.

Comment on this clone: The same CDR3 arises from other DNA sequences in this sample as well. The chain joins TRBV4-1 to TRBJ2-1; D is unresolved. Trimming took off 0 bases at V and 5 bases at J, with 8 bases between the two ends. There are 14 residues in the CDR3. Germline V CDR1 and CDR2: MGHRA, YSYEKL. DNA of the CDR3: TGCGCCAGCAGCCAAGAGCGTCTTAACAATGAGCAGTTCTTC. This codes for CASSQERLNNEQFF.

V gene TRBV7-8 combines with J gene TRBJ2-5; 10 nucleotides agree with TRBD2. Germline assignment: CDR1 SGHVS and CDR2 FQNEAQ. This CDR3 comprises 20 residues. Trimming removed 6 bases from V and 5 bases from J; junction bases left unmatched: 24. CDR3 region: CASSPRGFSSSGSGRETQYF. DNA for the CDR3: TGTGCCAGCAGTCCTAGGGGCTTCTCTTCTAGCGGGAGTGGGCGGGAGACCCAGTACTTC.

In this sample, this clone turned up once. Other DNA sequences from this sample encode an identical CDR3 as well. V and J are TRBV18 and TRBJ2-7, with D uncertain. CDR3 length equals 12 residues. The V and J ends lost 1 base and 6 bases respectively, with 7 bases between them. Germline loops: CDR1 KGHSH, CDR2 LQKENI. The CDR3 DNA reads as TGTGCCAGCTCACCACTGGGTCGCGAGCAGTACTTC. Its protein product is CASSPLGREQYF.

V is TRBV5-5 and J is TRBJ1-4, with TRBD1 identical over 7 bases. This CDR3 is 17 amino acids long. The germline gives CDR1 SGHKS, CDR2 YYEKEE (reference sequence). After removal of 4 bases from V and 0 bases from J, the junction contained 9 bases not matched to a gene. This chain's CDR3 is CASSPWTGDPTNEKLFF. The DNA for the CDR3 is TGTGCCAGCAGCCCCTGGACAGGAGACCCAACTAATGAAAAACTGTTTTTT.

The rearrangement uses TRBV19 and TRBJ1-2; 11 bases are shared with TRBD1. V shed 6 bases, J shed 6 bases, and the junction held 6 bases outside the gene matches. Looked up from germline, CDR1 is LNHDA and CDR2 is SQIVND (reference sequence). The CDR3 extends over 14 amino acids. The CDR3 DNA sequence: TGTGCCAGTAGGGACAGGGGGCGCCGGAATGGCTACACCTTC. Amino acids: CASRDRGRRNGYTF. Based on the CDR3 plus reference TRBV19 and TRBJ1-2, the full variable domain is DGGITQSPKYLFRKEGQNVTLSCEQNLNHDAMYWYRQDPGQGLRLIYYSQIVNDFQKGDIAEGYSVSREKKESFPLTVTSAQKNPTAFYLCASRDRGRRNGYTFGSGTRLTVV.

The rearrangement joins TRBV6-6 to TRBJ1-3, with TRBD1 matching over 8 bases. The germline CDR1 and CDR2 sequences are MNHNY and SVGAGI (reference sequence). This CDR3 is 15 amino acids long. V shed 2 bases, J shed 2 bases, and the junction held 2 bases outside the gene matches. CDR3 in amino acids: CASSYVTGAGNTIYF. The DNA of the CDR3 is TGTGCCAGCAGTTACGTGACAGGGGCTGGAAACACCATATATTTT.

The chain is built from TRBV28 and TRBJ1-2; D is undetermined. V lost 7 bases and J lost 8, with 14 bases in between. This CDR3 has 12 residues. CDR1 and CDR2 (germline): MDHEN, SYDVKM. CDR3 DNA sequence: TGTGCCAGCACAGGCTTGGCTATGGGCTACACCTTC. Its protein product is CASTGLAMGYTF.

The chain combines TRBV5-1 with TRBJ2-2; 10 positions agree with TRBD2. CDR1 SGHRS and CDR2 YFSETQ come from the germline V gene. CDR3 size: 16 residues. J gave up 4 bases and V 3 bases, and 6 bases lay outside the gene matches. The CDR3 sequence is CASSSGLAETTGELFF. In nucleotides, the CDR3 is TGCGCCAGCAGCTCAGGACTAGCGGAGACCACCGGGGAGCTGTTTTTT. The full variable domain, its missing parts supplied by reference TRBV5-1 and TRBJ2-2, is KAGVTQTPRYLIKTRGQQVTLSCSPISGHRSVSWYQQTPGQGLQFLFEYFSETQRNKGNFPGRFSGRQFSNSRSEMNVSTLELGDSALYLCASSSGLAETTGELFFGEGSRLTVL.

This chain uses TRBV19 with TRBJ2-7, with D possibly matching TRBD1 (5 bases). The CDR3 sequence is 14 residues long. The germline V gene has CDR1 LNHDA and CDR2 SQIVND (reference sequence). Trimming shortened V by 5 bases and J by 2 bases, and 13 bases separated the two germline ends. The CDR3 nucleotides read TGTGCCAGTAGTCTGACAGTGTCAACCTACGAGCAGTACTTC. This translates into CASSLTVSTYEQYF.

The chain combines TRBV5-6 with TRBJ1-2; 7 bases are shared with TRBD1. V lost 3 bases to trimming and J lost 6 bases; unmatched junction nucleotides: 17. CDR1 and CDR2 (germline): SGHDT, YYEEEE. CDR3 length: 17 amino acids. The CDR3 DNA sequence: TGTGCCAGCAGCTCTCAGACAGGGCCGCTACAGACGGATGGCTACACCTTC. As protein: CASSSQTGPLQTDGYTF.

This rearrangement joins TRBV12-5 to TRBJ1-2; D uncertain. V was pared by 4 bases and J by 6 bases, with 12 bases between. The CDR3 has 13 amino acids. The germline V gene encodes CDR1 LGHNT and CDR2 FRNRAP. The CDR3 here is CASGSTSRDGYTF. CDR3 coding DNA: TGTGCTAGTGGTTCCACCTCCCGCGATGGCTACACCTTC.

V is TRBV10-3 and J is TRBJ2-5; 9 bases are shared with TRBD1. This CDR3 region has 14 residues. V trimming: 2 bases; J trimming: 5 bases; junction bases outside the gene matches: 3. The germline gives CDR1 ENHRY, CDR2 SYGVKD. The CDR3 here is CAISEDRGSETQYF. The CDR3 region has the DNA TGTGCCATCAGTGAGGACAGGGGGTCGGAGACCCAGTACTTC.